This passage covers 9 T cell receptor beta chains from one sample sequenced in a study of blood T cells in healthy people across ages. Sample-barcoded 5' priming and a J-beta primer mix drove a second PCR of 7 to 11 cycles. TCRdb analysed the 5' RACE reads with MiXCR anew, one entry per CDR3 protein. Of around 1,900,000 distinct CDR3 sequences in the sample, around 40% are singletons; the top ten hold roughly 23%. Sequencing was done on a sample of blood. These receptors came from a human donor in good health.

The chain is built from TRBV29-1 and TRBJ2-1; no firm D call. V gave up 7 bases and J gave up 6 bases, with 13 bases separating them. The germline gives CDR1 SQVTM, CDR2 ANQGSEA. The CDR3 has 12 residues. The CDR3 reads CSGRLPLNEQFF. CDR3 DNA sequence: TGCAGCGGACGACTCCCTCTCAATGAGCAGTTCTTC.

J is TRBJ2-1 and V is TRBV18, with D maybe TRBD1 (6 bases). The CDR3 loop spans 14 amino acids. Germline loops: CDR1 KGHSH, CDR2 LQKENI. V was clipped by 3 bases and J by 6 bases, with 12 bases between them. The CDR3: CASSPETGINEQFF. The DNA for the CDR3 is TGTGCCAGCTCACCTGAAACAGGGATCAATGAGCAGTTCTTC.

This chain joins TRBV7-2 and TRBJ2-6; tentatively, D is TRBD1 or TRBD2 (6 bases each). Per the germline V gene, CDR1 is SGHTA and CDR2 is FQGNSA. This CDR3 spans 17 amino acids. V was trimmed by 5 bases and J by 9 bases, leaving 23 bases between them. The CDR3 protein is CASSKLINLGGGNVLTF. The DNA for the CDR3 is TGTGCCAGCAGCAAACTCATAAACTTGGGGGGCGGCAACGTCCTGACTTTC.

The chain links TRBV14 to TRBJ1-2; D is possibly TRBD1 (5 bases). V gave up 3 bases and J gave up 7 bases, with 15 bases separating them. The V gene's germline CDR1 is SGHDN and CDR2 FVKESK. The CDR3 totals 14 residues. CDR3 nucleotides: TGTGCCAGCAGCCAGGAATTCAGGGTTTCTGGCTACACCTTC. Its translation: CASSQEFRVSGYTF.

This clonotype was observed a few times. This chain links TRBV6-2 or TRBV6-3 with TRBJ2-7; D gene uncertain. CDR3 length equals 13 residues. The germline CDR1 and CDR2 sequences are MNHEY and SVGEGT. The V end lost 7 bases, the J end lost 3 bases, and 13 bases lay between the germline ends. DNA for the CDR3: TGTGCCAGCACCTATAAGGGCTACTACGAGCAGTACTTC. It specifies CASTYKGYYEQYF.

This clonotype has only a few counts. This chain connects TRBV6-6 to TRBJ2-6; TRBD1 is a possible D gene (5 bases). The CDR3 loop spans 16 amino acids. The V gene lost 0 bases and the J gene lost 2 bases, with 8 bases spanning the gap. The germline V gene has CDR1 MNHNY and CDR2 SVGAGI (reference sequence). The CDR3 coding sequence is TGTGCCAGCAGTTACTCAAGGGGTGCTGGGGCCAACGTCCTGACTTTC. It specifies CASSYSRGAGANVLTF.

Details on this clonotype: The germline gene is not matched at one end of the junction; a read error may be the cause. The CDR3 reads CAIKTTDFYGCTF. The CDR3 DNA sequence: TGTGCCATCAAGACGACAGACTTTTATGGCTGCACCTTC. The chain joins TRBV10-3 to TRBJ1-2; a weak D match, TRBD1 (5 bases). CDR1 ENHRY and CDR2 SYGVKD come from the germline V gene. The CDR3 contains 13 residues.

The J gene is TRBJ1-1, the V gene TRBV5-1, with a tentative D call TRBD1 (6 bases). This CDR3 spans 14 amino acids. V lost 2 bases and J 1 base, leaving 9 bases between the germline ends. Per germline, CDR1 SGHRS and CDR2 YFSETQ. DNA for the CDR3: TGCGCCAGCAGCTTTGGGACACAGAACACTGAAGCTTTCTTT. Protein sequence: CASSFGTQNTEAFF.

The V gene is TRBV6-2 or TRBV6-3, the J gene TRBJ2-7; D might be TRBD1 (6 bases). Germline values: CDR1 MNHEY, CDR2 SVGEGT. Trimming stripped 3 bases from V and 5 bases from J, with 11 bases between. This CDR3 is built from 13 residues. CDR3 nucleotides: TGTGCCAGCAGTTATTTACAGGGCAACGAGCAGTACTTC. It encodes CASSYLQGNEQYF.